The 4 T cell receptor beta chains in this list originate from one sample, sequenced in a study of shared clonotypes between healthy human individuals. Clones were read by immunoSEQ multiplex PCR, and TCRdb kept only the in-frame ones, dropping some. The data contain hundreds of thousands of clones, 74% of them singletons. Sequenced material: memory CD4+ T cells sorted from blood. Subset denoted: CD45RA-negative fraction. All receptors come from a man aged 30-40 years in good health.

V usage is TRBV11-2 and J usage is TRBJ1-2; 7 bases agree with TRBD1. The germline V gene encodes CDR1 SGHAT and CDR2 FQNNGV. The CDR3 contains 15 residues. V was clipped by 4 bases and J by 2 bases; unmatched bases: 7. The CDR3 here is CASSSTGTANYGYTF. The CDR3 DNA sequence: TGTGCCAGCAGCTCTACCGGGACAGCGAACTATGGCTACACCTTC.

As to this clone: The same CDR3 is also encoded by other DNA sequences in this sample. This chain connects TRBV9 to TRBJ2-7; possible D gene TRBD1, 5 bases. Trimming left V 0 bases short and J 3 bases short, with 10 bases between. From germline, CDR1 is SGDLS and CDR2 YYNGEE. This CDR3 region has 14 residues. In DNA, the CDR3 is TGTGCCAGCAGCGTAGGTCAGGGTAACTACGAGCAGTACTTC. Its protein product is CASSVGQGNYEQYF.

V and J are TRBV15 and TRBJ1-5; tentative D call: TRBD1 (5 bases). The CDR3 runs 15 residues. Between the trimmed V and J ends, which lost 0 bases and 4 bases, there was a span of 10 bases. Germline CDR1 and CDR2: LNHNV and YYDKDF (reference sequence). The CDR3 region has the DNA TGTGCCACCAGCAGAGATGCGGGGGGGAATCAGCCCCAGCATTTT. Amino acid sequence: CATSRDAGGNQPQHF.

The chain employs TRBV5-4 and TRBJ2-7; 12 nucleotides line up with TRBD1. J lost 6 bases, V lost 2 bases, and 3 bases had no gene match. CDR3 length: 14 residues. CDR1 and CDR2 (germline): SGHNT, YYREEE (reference sequence). The CDR3: CASSFRGQGAEQYF. As DNA, the CDR3 is TGTGCCAGCAGCTTCCGGGGACAGGGGGCCGAGCAGTACTTC.